Below are 21 T cell receptor beta chains sequenced from a single sample in a study of T cells after yellow fever vaccination. From the 5' RACE reads, TCRdb called clonotypes with MiXCR, one entry per CDR3 protein. The sample contains about 210,000 distinct CDR3 sequences, 2.5% to 3.5% of which appear only once. The source was CD4+ T cells sorted from PBMCs, collected 10 days after the yellow fever booster vaccination. The receptors were gathered from a man aged 18 to 35 who received the YFV17D yellow fever vaccine.

This clonotype came up many times. The chain employs TRBV20-1 and TRBJ1-1; 7 bases are shared with TRBD1. The CDR3 covers 13 residues. Trimming at V came to 3 bases and at J to 1 base, leaving 2 bases not matched to a gene. Germline CDR1 is DFQATT and CDR2 is SNEGSKA (reference sequence). The CDR3 here is CSASRTGNTEAFF. CDR3 bases: TGCAGTGCTAGTAGGACAGGGAACACTGAAGCTTTCTTT.

This clonotype occurred a few times. V gene TRBV20-1 combines with J gene TRBJ2-7; perhaps D is TRBD1 or TRBD2 (6 bases each). Trimming removed 5 bases from V and 0 bases from J, with 14 bases in between. This CDR3 contains 14 residues. Germline CDR1 reads DFQATT; CDR2 reads SNEGSKA (reference sequence). The CDR3: CSAQKGGGSYEQYV. The CDR3 bases are TGCAGTGCTCAGAAGGGGGGAGGCTCCTACGAGCAGTACGTC.

J is TRBJ2-7 and V is TRBV7-2, with D perhaps matching TRBD2 (7 bases). The CDR3 extends over 14 amino acids. The germline gives CDR1 SGHTA, CDR2 FQGNSA. V gave up 5 bases and J gave up 5 bases, with 16 bases separating them. CDR3 loop: CASSAKGGLNEQYF. The DNA of the CDR3 is TGTGCCAGCAGCGCAAAGGGGGGGCTGAACGAGCAGTACTTC.

This clonotype was recorded at least ten times. The rearrangement links TRBV5-1 to TRBJ1-1; the match to TRBD1 covers 7 bases. This CDR3 has 13 amino acids. The germline V gene has CDR1 SGHRS and CDR2 YFSETQ. With 8 bases clipped from V and 5 bases from J, the junction kept 9 bases outside the gene matches. DNA for the CDR3: TGCGCCAGTAAAGAGGGGGCTCGAACTGAAGCTTTCTTT. Its translation is CASKEGARTEAFF.

This clonotype was detected a few times. The chain has TRBV7-2 and TRBJ2-5; D is unresolved. V lost 1 base and J 2 bases, leaving 8 bases between the germline ends. The CDR3 is made up of 14 amino acids. CDR1 and CDR2 (germline): SGHTA, FQGNSA. Here the CDR3 DNA reads TGTGCCAGCAGCTTAGACTCTAGACAAGAGACCCAGTACTTC. Residues: CASSLDSRQETQYF.

This clonotype has ten or more counts. J is TRBJ1-2 and V is TRBV19; 7 positions agree with TRBD1. The CDR3 is 14 amino acids. Per the germline V gene, CDR1 is LNHDA and CDR2 is SQIVND (reference sequence). V lost 1 base to trimming and J lost 3 bases; unmatched junction nucleotides: 2. The CDR3 DNA follows: TGTGCCAGTAGTATAGTTCAGGGGGACTATGGCTACACCTTC. Protein product: CASSIVQGDYGYTF.

This clonotype occurred many times. This chain joins TRBV15 and TRBJ2-4; TRBD2 is a possible D gene (6 bases). V gave up 5 bases and J gave up 9 bases, with 14 bases separating them. This CDR3 region has 13 residues. Per the germline V gene, CDR1 is LNHNV and CDR2 is YYDKDF (reference sequence). This CDR3 is CATSGGYSGIQYF. In DNA form, the CDR3 reads TGTGCCACCAGCGGAGGGTATAGCGGCATTCAGTACTTC.

This clonotype appeared a few times. The rearrangement joins TRBV11-2 to TRBJ2-2, with a weak D call TRBD2 (7 bases). V lost 2 bases and J lost 3, with 13 bases in between. The CDR3 is made up of 16 amino acids. Per germline, CDR1 SGHAT and CDR2 FQNNGV. In nucleotides, the CDR3 is TGTGCCAGCAGCTTATGGCGGGGGCCTCACACCGGGGAGCTGTTTTTT. The encoded protein is CASSLWRGPHTGELFF.

At least ten counts were recorded for this clonotype. V and J are TRBV18 and TRBJ2-3; TRBD2 aligns across 9 bases. The CDR3 has 14 amino acids. CDR1 KGHSH and CDR2 LQKENI come from the germline V gene. The V segment lost 3 bases and the J segment 3 bases; nucleotides outside the gene matches: 1. The chain's CDR3 is CASSPTSGTDTQYF. CDR3 coding DNA: TGTGCCAGCTCACCTACTAGCGGGACAGATACGCAGTATTTT. The whole variable domain, remainder taken from reference TRBV18 and TRBJ2-3, is NAGVMQNPRHLVRRRGQEARLRCSPMKGHSHVYWYRQLPEEGLKFMVYLQKENIIDESGMPKERFSAEFPKEGPSILRIQQVVRGDSAAYFCASSPTSGTDTQYFGPGTRLTVL.

This clonotype was seen a handful of times. This sequence joins TRBV7-2 and TRBJ1-5, with D maybe TRBD1 (5 bases). This CDR3 spans 15 amino acids. With 0 bases removed from V and 7 bases from J, the gap between germline ends came to 13 bases. CDR1 is SGHTA and CDR2 is FQGNSA in the germline V gene. The CDR3 DNA sequence: TGTGCCAGCAGCTTAGCGAGCGGGGGAGGGCAGCCCCAGCATTTT. Its translation: CASSLASGGGQPQHF.

This clonotype was recorded a few times. The V call is TRBV20-1, the J call TRBJ2-1; a possible D gene is TRBD2 (7 bases). V lost 3 bases and J lost 7, with 13 bases in between. Germline-derived CDR1 and CDR2 are DFQATT and SNEGSKA (reference sequence). The CDR3 length is 13 residues. The chain's CDR3 is CSASQGGGNEQFF. The CDR3 DNA reads TGCAGTGCTAGTCAAGGGGGGGGAAATGAGCAGTTCTTC.

At least ten counts were recorded for this clonotype. The chain employs TRBV7-2 and TRBJ1-2; D is unresolved. Germline CDR1 SGHTA, CDR2 FQGNSA. V lost 3 bases, J lost 0 bases, and 8 bases lay in between. This CDR3 region has 14 residues. CDR3 protein: CASSLGFPNYGYTF. CDR3 nucleotides: TGTGCCAGCAGCTTGGGGTTCCCTAACTATGGCTACACCTTC.

This clonotype was seen many times. This chain connects TRBV7-9 to TRBJ1-1; D might be TRBD1 (5 bases). This CDR3 has 12 amino acids. The germline V gene has CDR1 SEHNR and CDR2 FQNEAQ (reference sequence). Deletions cut 5 bases from V and 8 bases from J, with 12 bases between. CDR3 nucleotide sequence: TGTGCCAGCAGCCCTGACAGCGTGGAAGCTTTCTTT. This translates into CASSPDSVEAFF.

The rearrangement uses TRBV7-2 and TRBJ1-1; no definite D call. Germline V gene data show CDR1 as SGHTA and CDR2 as FQGNSA. Trimming cost V 5 bases and J 4 bases, with 14 bases left between them. The CDR3 runs to 14 residues. The CDR3 sequence: CASSAGASGTEAFF. As DNA, the CDR3 is TGTGCCAGCAGCGCAGGCGCTTCGGGCACTGAAGCTTTCTTT. The complete variable domain, with remaining parts taken from reference TRBV7-2 and TRBJ1-1, reads GAGVSQSPSNKVTEKGKDVELRCDPISGHTALYWYRQSLGQGLEFLIYFQGNSAPDKSGLPSDRFSAERTGGSVSTLTIQRTQQEDSAVYLCASSAGASGTEAFFGQGTRLTVV.

This clonotype was observed many times. The rearrangement links TRBV20-1 to TRBJ2-1; 8 bases map to TRBD2. The trim removed 4 bases at V and 4 bases at J, leaving 15 bases unmatched. The V gene's germline CDR1 is DFQATT and CDR2 SNEGSKA (reference sequence). The CDR3 covers 17 residues. The CDR3 bases are TGCAGTGCTACCCAAGTGCGCGGGGGGCCCGGATACAATGAGCAGTTCTTC. Translation: CSATQVRGGPGYNEQFF.

This sequence joins TRBV5-1 and TRBJ2-1; tentative D call: TRBD2 (5 bases). Germline CDR1 SGHRS, CDR2 YFSETQ. The V gene lost 4 bases and the J gene lost 7 bases, with 21 bases spanning the gap. The CDR3 is 16 residues long. CDR3 sequence (DNA): TGCGCCAGCAGCAGACTACTGACCGGGTCCCAAAATGAGCAGTTCTTC. Translated: CASSRLLTGSQNEQFF.

This clonotype was recorded many times. The rearrangement links TRBV7-2 to TRBJ2-7, with a possible D match to TRBD2 (5 bases). V was shortened by 4 bases and J by 4 bases, with 8 bases between the two germline ends. The CDR3 sequence is 12 residues long. Germline CDR1 reads SGHTA; CDR2 reads FQGNSA. The DNA of the CDR3 is TGTGCCAGCAGCTCCGGGATGTACGAGCAGTACTTC. As protein: CASSSGMYEQYF.

Many counts were recorded for this clonotype. The chain couples TRBV7-6 to TRBJ2-7, with D tentatively TRBD1 or TRBD2 (6 bases each). This CDR3 has 17 amino acids. Trimming shortened V by 5 bases and J by 1 base, and 21 bases separated the two germline ends. Germline V gives CDR1 SGHVS, CDR2 FNYEAQ. CDR3 amino acids: CASSPAGGRFGSYEQYF. For the CDR3, the DNA is TGTGCCAGCAGCCCCGCCGGGGGCAGGTTCGGTTCCTACGAGCAGTACTTC.

This clonotype showed up many times. This chain connects TRBV5-1 to TRBJ1-5, with 9 bases lining up with TRBD1. With 5 bases clipped from V and 6 bases from J, the junction kept 6 bases outside the gene matches. The CDR3 spans 14 residues. CDR1 is SGHRS and CDR2 is YFSETQ in the germline V gene. CDR3 in DNA: TGCGCCAGCAGTGCCGGGACAGGGAGTCAGCCCCAGCATTTT. Protein product: CASSAGTGSQPQHF.

This clonotype showed up many times. The V gene is TRBV7-3, the J gene TRBJ2-5; the D gene could be TRBD1 or TRBD2 (6 bases each). The CDR3 length is 13 residues. The germline V and J ends were trimmed by 8 bases and 4 bases, with 14 bases remaining between them. Germline values: CDR1 SGHTA, CDR2 FQGTGA. The CDR3 region has the DNA TGTGCCAGCGCGAGGGGGGCCCGAGAGACCCAGTACTTC. Translated: CASARGARETQYF.

This clonotype was observed at least ten times. CDR3 region: CSARDPGRFGDTQYF. CDR3 nucleotides: TGCAGTGCTAGAGATCCAGGTCGGTTTGGAGATACGCAGTATTTT. The chain employs TRBV20-1 and TRBJ2-3; D is ambiguous. The ends were cut back, 0 bases at V and 5 bases at J, with 15 bases in the middle. CDR3 size: 15 residues. Germline assignment: CDR1 DFQATT and CDR2 SNEGSKA (reference sequence).